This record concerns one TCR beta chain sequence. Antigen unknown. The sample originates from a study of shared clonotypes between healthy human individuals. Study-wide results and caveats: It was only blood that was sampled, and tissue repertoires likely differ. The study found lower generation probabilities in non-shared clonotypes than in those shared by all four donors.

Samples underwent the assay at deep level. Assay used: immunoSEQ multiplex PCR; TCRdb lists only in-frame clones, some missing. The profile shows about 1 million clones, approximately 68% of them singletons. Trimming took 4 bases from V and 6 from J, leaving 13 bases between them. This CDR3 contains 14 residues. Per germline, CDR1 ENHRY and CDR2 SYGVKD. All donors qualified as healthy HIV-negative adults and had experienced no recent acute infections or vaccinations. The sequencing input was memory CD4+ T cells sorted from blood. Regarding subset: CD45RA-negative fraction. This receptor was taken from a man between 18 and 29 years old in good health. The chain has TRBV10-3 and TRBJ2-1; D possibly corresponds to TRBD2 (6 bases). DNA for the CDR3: TGTGCCATCAGTGGCCGGGAGAATGGCAATGAGCAGTTCTTC. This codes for CAISGRENGNEQFF.